This T cell receptor beta chain comes out of a study of T cell responses to AZD1222 COVID-19 vaccine. Profiled with immunoSEQ multiplex PCR; TCRdb holds only in-frame clones, not every one. This table has approximately 110,000 clones, over 75% appearing once. This CDR3 spans 14 amino acids. Trimming cost V 3 bases and J 3 bases; bases outside gene matches: 3. Germline V gene data show CDR1 as LGHNA and CDR2 as YSLEER. Study conclusions and caveats: Nearly half of unique spike-specific TCRs reportedly avoided B.1.351 and B.1.1.7 mutated regions. Across the whole spike, CD4 TCRs peaked at regions 160-218 and 743-854. The number of AZD1222 recipients seropositive at baseline was only 6 or 7.

Turning to this clone: The antigen remains unidentified. Other nucleotide sequences in the sample specify the same CDR3.

The source is an adult in good health. The source was peripheral blood, collected on day 0 of AZD1222 vaccination. The chain uses TRBV4-3 and TRBJ2-7, with TRBD1 matching over 9 bases. This CDR3 reads CASSQGQGDYEQYF. In DNA, the CDR3 is TGCGCCAGCAGCCAGGGACAGGGAGACTACGAGCAGTACTTC.